The 13 T cell receptor beta chains in this list originate from one sample, sequenced in a study of blood T cells in healthy people across ages. Through a sample-barcoded 5' primer and a J-beta primer mix, a second PCR was run for about 7 to 12 cycles. MiXCR, applied by TCRdb to the 5' RACE reads, yields one record per CDR3 protein. This sample has 450,000 to 600,000 distinct CDR3 sequences; roughly a quarter occur once, and the top ten carry approximately 3.7%. These data also featured in a second study, about T cells of mothers and their children.

Material for sequencing was blood. These receptors came from a boy aged 2 to 10 in good health.

This clonotype was seen a handful of times. The genes are TRBV3-1 and TRBJ2-7; D may be TRBD2 (7 bases). The V gene lost 3 bases and the J gene lost 2 bases, with 11 bases spanning the gap. CDR1 and CDR2 from the germline V gene are LGHDT and YNNKEL (reference sequence). This CDR3 comprises 14 residues. The CDR3 nucleotides are TGTGCCAGCAGCCACGGGGGGCTCGCCTACGAGCAGTACTTC. Translation gives CASSHGGLAYEQYF.

A word on this clonotype: A much more abundant neighbour one base away suggests this may be a read error. The chain combines TRBV6-1 with TRBJ2-5; TRBD2 matches at 10 bases. CDR3 length: 15 amino acids. Germline V gene data show CDR1 as MNHNS and CDR2 as SASEGT. Trimming cost V 6 bases and J 7 bases; bases outside gene matches: 11. Here the CDR3 reads CASRGGASGRRTQYF. CDR3 sequence (DNA): TGTGCCAGCAGAGGGGGAGCTAGCGGGAGACGGACCCAGTACTTC.

The chain is built from TRBV5-4 and TRBJ2-4, with a tentative D call TRBD1 (5 bases). The CDR3 is 15 amino acids. Trimming took off 4 bases at V and 8 bases at J, with 19 bases between the two ends. Germline V gene lookup returns CDR1 SGHNT and CDR2 YYREEE (reference sequence). The CDR3: CASSAWTQDKDIQYF. The CDR3 region has the DNA TGTGCCAGCAGCGCCTGGACACAAGATAAGGACATTCAGTACTTC.

J is TRBJ2-4 and V is TRBV12-3 or TRBV12-4; D may be TRBD2 (6 bases). The CDR3 spans 12 residues. V lost 11 bases and J 9 bases, leaving 17 bases between the germline ends. CDR3: CAAQELGGIQYF. CDR3 bases: TGTGCCGCACAGGAGTTGGGGGGCATTCAGTACTTC.

In this sample, this clonotype turned up a few times. J is TRBJ2-5 and V is TRBV7-9; the D call may be TRBD1 or TRBD2 (5 bases each). The V end was cut by 8 bases, the J end by 3 bases, with 16 bases between. This CDR3 spans 14 amino acids. Germline CDR1 is SEHNR and CDR2 is FQNEAQ (reference sequence). CDR3 amino acids: CASDFTGQEETQYF. Here the CDR3 DNA reads TGTGCCAGCGACTTCACGGGGCAGGAAGAGACCCAGTACTTC.

CDR3 region: CASSIGGAGGIFYGYTF. For the CDR3, the DNA is TGTGCCAGTAGTATCGGAGGGGCAGGGGGTATATTCTATGGCTACACCTTC. The chain joins TRBV19 to TRBJ1-2, with 7 bases aligning to TRBD1. CDR1 LNHDA and CDR2 SQIVND come from the germline V gene (reference sequence). CDR3 length equals 17 residues. J lost 4 bases, V lost 3 bases, and 14 bases had no gene match. The full variable domain, completed using reference TRBV19 and TRBJ1-2, is DGGITQSPKYLFRKEGQNVTLSCEQNLNHDAMYWYRQDPGQGLRLIYYSQIVNDFQKGDIAEGYSVSREKKESFPLTVTSAQKNPTAFYLCASSIGGAGGIFYGYTFGSGTRLTVV.

This clonotype was counted only a few times. The rearrangement links TRBV7-2 to TRBJ2-7; 7 nucleotides line up with TRBD2. Per the germline V gene, CDR1 is SGHTA and CDR2 is FQGNSA. J gave up 4 bases and V 2 bases, and 8 bases lay outside the gene matches. CDR3 size: 15 residues. The CDR3 region has the DNA TGTGCCAGCAGCTTAATGGGGGGGGGAATGTACGAGCAGTACTTC. Its translation is CASSLMGGGMYEQYF.

This clonotype occurred a few times. The chain employs TRBV2 and TRBJ1-5; 7 bases map to TRBD1. The germline V gene encodes CDR1 SNHLY and CDR2 FYNNEI. This CDR3 is 14 amino acids long. V was pared by 3 bases and J by 4 bases, with 3 bases of the junction left unmatched. The CDR3 protein is CASSEGTVNQPQHF. CDR3 coding DNA: TGTGCCAGCAGTGAGGGGACAGTTAATCAGCCCCAGCATTTT.

The chain employs TRBV7-9 and TRBJ1-4; 9 nucleotides agree with TRBD1. This CDR3 is built from 15 residues. V lost 5 bases to trimming and J lost 6 bases; unmatched junction nucleotides: 7. From germline, CDR1 is SEHNR and CDR2 FQNEAQ (reference sequence). CDR3 loop: CASSNLGTGYEKLFF. The CDR3 DNA is TGTGCCAGCAGCAACCTCGGGACAGGGTATGAAAAACTGTTTTTT.

This clonotype showed up just a few times. The chain recombines TRBV20-1 with TRBJ1-1; no reliable D call. Germline V gene lookup returns CDR1 DFQATT and CDR2 SNEGSKA (reference sequence). This CDR3 spans 14 amino acids. Trimming pared 5 bases from V and 2 bases from J, leaving 15 bases between. The CDR3 is CSAPRSPGNTEAFF. CDR3 coding DNA: TGCAGTGCTCCCCGTTCCCCGGGAAACACTGAAGCTTTCTTT.

This clonotype has just a few counts. V and J are TRBV7-6 and TRBJ2-1, with a possible D match to TRBD2 (5 bases). TRBJ2-7 matches the DNA end more closely, so the J call is doubtful. The CDR3 is 13 residues long. Germline values: CDR1 SGHVS, CDR2 FNYEAQ. In DNA, the CDR3 is TGTGCCAGCAGCTTAGAACAGTCGGGGGAGCAGTACTTC. Translating it yields CASSLEQSGEQYF.

Only a few counts were recorded for this clonotype. The rearrangement joins TRBV14 to TRBJ2-7; 11 bases fit TRBD2. The junction had 7 bases not matched to a gene; V was cut back by 1 base and J by 2 bases. The V gene's germline CDR1 is SGHDN and CDR2 FVKESK. CDR3 length equals 17 residues. The CDR3 nucleotides read TGTGCCAGCAGCCAAGTACCCACTAGCGGGGGAACCTACGAGCAGTACTTC. This gives the protein CASSQVPTSGGTYEQYF.

Only a few counts were recorded for this clonotype. The CDR3 bases are TGCAGTGCTAGTGCCAAAAACATTCAGTACTTC. Translated: CSASAKNIQYF. The chain links TRBV20-1 to TRBJ2-4; D is uncertain. The CDR3 runs to 11 residues. Trimming cost V 3 bases and J 1 base, with 1 base left between them. In germline, CDR1 is DFQATT, CDR2 SNEGSKA (reference sequence).